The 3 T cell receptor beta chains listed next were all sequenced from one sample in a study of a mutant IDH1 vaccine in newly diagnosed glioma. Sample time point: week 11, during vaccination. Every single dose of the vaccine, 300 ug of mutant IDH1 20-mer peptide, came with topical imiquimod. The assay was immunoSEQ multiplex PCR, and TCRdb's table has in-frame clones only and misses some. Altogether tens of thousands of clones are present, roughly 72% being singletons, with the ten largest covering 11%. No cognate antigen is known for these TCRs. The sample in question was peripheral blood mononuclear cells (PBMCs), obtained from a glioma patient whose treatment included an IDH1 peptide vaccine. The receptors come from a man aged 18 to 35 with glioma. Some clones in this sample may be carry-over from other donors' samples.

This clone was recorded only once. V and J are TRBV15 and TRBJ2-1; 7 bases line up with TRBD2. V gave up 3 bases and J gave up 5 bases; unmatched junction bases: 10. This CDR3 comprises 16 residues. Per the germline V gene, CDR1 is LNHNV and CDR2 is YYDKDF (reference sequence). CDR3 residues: CATSRGGRVGDNEQFF. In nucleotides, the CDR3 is TGTGCCACCAGCAGGGGGGGGAGAGTCGGCGACAATGAGCAGTTCTTC.

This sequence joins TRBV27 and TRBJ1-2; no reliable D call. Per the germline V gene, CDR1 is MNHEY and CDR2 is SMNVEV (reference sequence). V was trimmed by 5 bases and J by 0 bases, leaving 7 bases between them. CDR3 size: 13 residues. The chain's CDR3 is CASSTRANYGYTF. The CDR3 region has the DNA TGTGCCAGCAGTACCCGAGCTAACTATGGCTACACCTTC.

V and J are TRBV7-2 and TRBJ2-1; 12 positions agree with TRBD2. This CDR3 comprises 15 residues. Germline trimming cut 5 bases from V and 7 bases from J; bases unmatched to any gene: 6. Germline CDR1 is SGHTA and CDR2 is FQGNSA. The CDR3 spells CASSLTSGRMNEQFF. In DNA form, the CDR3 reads TGTGCCAGCAGCCTGACTAGCGGGAGAATGAATGAGCAGTTCTTC.